These T cell receptor beta chains were read from a single sample in a study of T cells after yellow fever vaccination. MiXCR, run by TCRdb on the 5' RACE reads, gives a single entry per CDR3 protein. The repertoire holds 450,000 to 650,000 distinct CDR3 sequences, 13% seen once, with over 13% in the top ten. The sequencing here drew on PBMCs, taken on the day of the yellow fever booster vaccination. Receptor source: a man aged 25 to 45 who received the YFV17D yellow fever vaccine. The conserved cysteine and the conserved F or W are not part of the CDR3 here. D genes are given only for firm matches.

TRBJ2-1,NA,TRBV20-1,SAADRWDEQF
TRBJ1-1,TRBD1,TRBV9,ASTPTTGLLVGEAF
TRBJ1-2,NA,TRBV5-5,ASSLSSMVVYGYT
TRBJ2-7,TRBD2,TRBV20-1,SAGGGIAGVTYEQY
TRBJ1-5,NA,TRBV12-3/TRBV12-4,ASTLTAYSNQPQH
TRBJ1-5,NA,TRBV7-9,ASSLQGHQPQH
TRBJ2-5,NA,TRBV7-2,ASSSLTGGETQY
TRBJ2-6,NA,TRBV10-3,AISVGSGANVLT
TRBJ2-3,NA,TRBV24-1,ATSDRDTFTDTQY
TRBJ2-7,NA,TRBV20-1,SASRGIAPYEQY
TRBJ1-1,NA,TRBV7-9,ASSPDVQILSNTEAF
TRBJ2-3,NA,TRBV15,ATSRRTPSTDTQY
TRBJ1-4,TRBD1,TRBV5-1,ASSWTGKSEKLF
TRBJ2-7,TRBD2,TRBV7-2,ASSFEAGSSYEQY
TRBJ2-3,TRBD2,TRBV20-1,SGLAGDRDTQY
TRBJ2-3,NA,TRBV3-1,ASSQEGKGTQY
TRBJ2-5,NA,TRBV4-3,ASSQDWTRQETQY
TRBJ2-7,TRBD1,TRBV19,ASSKDRGPSYEQY
TRBJ2-7,NA,TRBV24-1,ATSDPRGERSFEQY
TRBJ2-5,NA,TRBV2,ASSVRQQETQY
TRBJ1-1,NA,TRBV5-4,ASSPTLTMGGAEAF
TRBJ2-2,TRBD2,TRBV29-1,SVISSGSEAGELF